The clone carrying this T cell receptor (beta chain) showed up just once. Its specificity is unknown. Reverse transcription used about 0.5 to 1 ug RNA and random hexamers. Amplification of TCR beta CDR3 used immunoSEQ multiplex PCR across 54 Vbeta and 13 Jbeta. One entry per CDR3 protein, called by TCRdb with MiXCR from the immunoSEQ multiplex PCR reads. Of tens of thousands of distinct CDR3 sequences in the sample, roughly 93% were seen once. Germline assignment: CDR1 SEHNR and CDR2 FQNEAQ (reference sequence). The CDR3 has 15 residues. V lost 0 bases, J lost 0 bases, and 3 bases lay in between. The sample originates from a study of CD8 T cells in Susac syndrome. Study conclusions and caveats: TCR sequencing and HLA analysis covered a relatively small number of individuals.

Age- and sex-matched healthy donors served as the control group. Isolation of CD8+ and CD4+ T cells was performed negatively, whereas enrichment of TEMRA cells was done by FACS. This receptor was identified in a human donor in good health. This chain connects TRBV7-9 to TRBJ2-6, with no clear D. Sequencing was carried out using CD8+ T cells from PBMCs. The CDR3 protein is CASSLASSGANVLTF. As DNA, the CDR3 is TGTGCCAGCAGCTTAGCCAGCTCTGGGGCCAACGTCCTGACTTTC.